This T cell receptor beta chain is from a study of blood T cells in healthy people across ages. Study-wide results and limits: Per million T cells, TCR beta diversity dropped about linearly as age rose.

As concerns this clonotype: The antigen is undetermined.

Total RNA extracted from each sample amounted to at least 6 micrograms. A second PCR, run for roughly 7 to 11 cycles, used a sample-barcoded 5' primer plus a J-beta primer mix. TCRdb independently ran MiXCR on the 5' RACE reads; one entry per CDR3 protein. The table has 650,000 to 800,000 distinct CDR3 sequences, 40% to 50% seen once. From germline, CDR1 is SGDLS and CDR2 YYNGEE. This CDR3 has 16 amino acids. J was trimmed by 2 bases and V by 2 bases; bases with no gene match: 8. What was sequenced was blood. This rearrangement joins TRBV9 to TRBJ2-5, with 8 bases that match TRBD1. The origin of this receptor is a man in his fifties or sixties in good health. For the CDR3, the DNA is TGTGCCAGCAGCGTTAGGACAGGGATAATACAAGAGACCCAGTACTTC. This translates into CASSVRTGIIQETQYF.